This entry concerns a single TCR beta chain. This table comes from immunoSEQ multiplex PCR, and its TCRdb copy is limited to in-frame clones, with some not included. The top ten hold around 1.1% of the sample, which has 95,000 to 130,000 clones, around 87% seen once. These data originate in a study of control samples from healthy donors and cancer patients. The CDR3 runs to 20 residues. Per germline, CDR1 SGHRS and CDR2 YFSETQ. Germline trimming cut 0 bases from V and 4 bases from J; bases unmatched to any gene: 15. The origin of this receptor is a woman between 50 and 59 years old with colorectal cancer. V usage is TRBV5-1 and J usage is TRBJ2-1; 11 nucleotides agree with TRBD2. The source material was PBMCs. DNA for the CDR3: TGCGCCAGCAGCTTGGAGTCTAGCGGGGGGTATACCCCTTTTTACAATGAGCAGTTCTTC. This codes for CASSLESSGGYTPFYNEQFF.